This T cell receptor beta chain comes out of a study (TCRdb year 2016). Receptor libraries were prepared by RT-PCR. The data were produced on an Illumina MiSeq. TCRdb itself trimmed the public reads at Q25 with fastp, ran MiXCR and retained productive beta chains. Rows merge per CDR3 protein into single entries with the most common DNA and genes. The sample includes more than 550,000 distinct CDR3 sequences, with 14% observed a single time. The top ten constitute roughly 3.9% of the sample. Note on this clonotype: There is no known antigen for this receptor. No qualities accompany the bases; no much larger clone lies one base away.

The germline V gene encodes CDR1 SNHLY and CDR2 FYNNEI. The CDR3 has 12 amino acids, counting the end cysteine and phenylalanine. Just CDR3 DNA is preserved here, 36 bases in frame from base 1. V loses 5 bases, J loses 6 bases, and the germline ends lie 10 bases apart. The chain couples TRBV2 to TRBJ1-2; the D gene identity is not certain. This clonotype was sampled from a female donor in good health, serving as a healthy control. The sequenced material came from memory CD4+ T cells from blood. In nucleotides, the sequence is TGTGCCAGCAGTTCCCCGTCGGATGGCTACACCTTC. Translated, this is CASSSPSDGYTF.